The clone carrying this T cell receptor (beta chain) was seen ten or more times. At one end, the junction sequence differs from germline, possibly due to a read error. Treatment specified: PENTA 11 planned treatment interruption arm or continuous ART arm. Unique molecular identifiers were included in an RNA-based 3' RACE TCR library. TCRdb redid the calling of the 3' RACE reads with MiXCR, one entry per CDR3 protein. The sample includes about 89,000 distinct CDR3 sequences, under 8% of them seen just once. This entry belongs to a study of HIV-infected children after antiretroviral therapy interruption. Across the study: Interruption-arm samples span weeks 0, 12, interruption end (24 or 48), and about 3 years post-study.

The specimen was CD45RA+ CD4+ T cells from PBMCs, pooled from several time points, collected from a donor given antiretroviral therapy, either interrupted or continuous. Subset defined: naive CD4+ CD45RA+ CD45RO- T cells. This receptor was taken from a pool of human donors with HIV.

CDR3 DNA: TGTGCCAGCAGTTTAGCAGAGACCCAGTACTTC. This gives the protein CASSLAETQYF. This chain connects TRBV5-1 to TRBJ2-5; D ambiguous. Germline CDR1 SGHRS, CDR2 YFSETQ. There are 11 residues in the CDR3.